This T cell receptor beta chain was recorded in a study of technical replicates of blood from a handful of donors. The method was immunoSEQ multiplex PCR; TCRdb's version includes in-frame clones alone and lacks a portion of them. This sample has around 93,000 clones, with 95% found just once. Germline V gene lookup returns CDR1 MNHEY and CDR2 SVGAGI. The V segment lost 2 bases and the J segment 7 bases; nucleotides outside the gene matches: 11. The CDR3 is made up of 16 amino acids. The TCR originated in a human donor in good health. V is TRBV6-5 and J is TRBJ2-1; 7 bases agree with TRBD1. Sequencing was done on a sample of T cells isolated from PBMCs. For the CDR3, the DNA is TGTGCCAGCAGTTACACCCACGAGACAGGGAATAATGAGCAGTTCTTC. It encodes CASSYTHETGNNEQFF.